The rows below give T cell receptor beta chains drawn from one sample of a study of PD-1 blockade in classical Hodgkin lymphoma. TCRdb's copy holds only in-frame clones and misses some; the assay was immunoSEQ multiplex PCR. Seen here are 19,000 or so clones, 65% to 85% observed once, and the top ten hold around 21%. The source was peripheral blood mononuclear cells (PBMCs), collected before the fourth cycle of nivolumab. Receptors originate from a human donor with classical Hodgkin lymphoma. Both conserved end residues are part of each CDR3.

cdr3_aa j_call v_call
CAWSVGGTGYEQYF TRBJ2-7 TRBV30
CASSDSARRGPLDGANVLTF TRBJ2-6 TRBV6-4
CASSLVGGDTEAFF TRBJ1-1 TRBV7-6
CASSLPGWGYEENTIYF TRBJ1-3 TRBV28
CVSSLEGLLEPTYEQYF TRBJ2-7 TRBV7-2
CASSLVPRTGRFTEAFF TRBJ1-1 TRBV7-6
CAWRPQNTGELFF TRBJ2-2 TRBV30
CASSKDQFNTGELFF TRBJ2-2 TRBV5-4
CASSQDTERGWEQFF TRBJ2-1 TRBV4-3
CASSLDRGTGNTIYF TRBJ1-3 TRBV5-4
CASSLGTGNEKLFF TRBJ1-4 TRBV5-5
CASSQDLGPGGYTF TRBJ1-2 TRBV4-3
CASSYSSEQYF TRBJ2-7 TRBV6-5
CASSRQGVSPLHF TRBJ1-6 TRBV7-2
CAWTTGINQPQHF TRBJ1-5 TRBV30
CASSEGGDNEQFF TRBJ2-1 TRBV7-6
CAWGQTGEKLFF TRBJ1-4 TRBV30
CASSLVRVPQPQHF TRBJ1-5 TRBV7-8
CASSDRPENTEAFF TRBJ1-1 TRBV6-4
CASSADFGSGAGELFF TRBJ2-2 TRBV19
CASSQDRAGYVHEQYF TRBJ2-7 TRBV4-3
CSVAGTGYTDTQYF TRBJ2-3 TRBV29-1
CASSQERAGAGNTIYF TRBJ1-3 TRBV4-1
CASSGTGQGHSSPLHF TRBJ1-6 TRBV19
CASGRGNYGYTF TRBJ1-2 TRBV28
CASTTRGYSNQPQHF TRBJ1-5 TRBV19
CASSLKTSGSYEQYF TRBJ2-7 TRBV5-1
CAISDVEGGPFPGELFF TRBJ2-2 TRBV10-3
CASSSSAGMIGELFF TRBJ2-2 TRBV19
CASSYSRSGSGETQYF TRBJ2-5 TRBV6-5